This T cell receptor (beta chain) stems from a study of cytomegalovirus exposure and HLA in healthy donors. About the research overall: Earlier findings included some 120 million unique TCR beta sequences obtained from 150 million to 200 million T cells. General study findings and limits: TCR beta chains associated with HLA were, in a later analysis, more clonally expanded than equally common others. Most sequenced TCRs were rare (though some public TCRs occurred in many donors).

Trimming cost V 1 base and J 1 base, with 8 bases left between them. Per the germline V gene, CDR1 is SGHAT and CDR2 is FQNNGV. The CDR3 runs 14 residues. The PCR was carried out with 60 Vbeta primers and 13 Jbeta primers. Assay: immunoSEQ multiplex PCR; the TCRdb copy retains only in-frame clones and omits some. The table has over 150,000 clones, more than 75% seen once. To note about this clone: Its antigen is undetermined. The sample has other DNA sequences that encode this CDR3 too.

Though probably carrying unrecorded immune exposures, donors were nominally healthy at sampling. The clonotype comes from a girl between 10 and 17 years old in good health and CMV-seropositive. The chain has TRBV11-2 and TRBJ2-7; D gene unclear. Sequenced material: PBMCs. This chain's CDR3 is CASSLVPGSYEQYF. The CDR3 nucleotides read TGTGCCAGCAGCTTAGTTCCAGGATCCTACGAGCAGTACTTC.